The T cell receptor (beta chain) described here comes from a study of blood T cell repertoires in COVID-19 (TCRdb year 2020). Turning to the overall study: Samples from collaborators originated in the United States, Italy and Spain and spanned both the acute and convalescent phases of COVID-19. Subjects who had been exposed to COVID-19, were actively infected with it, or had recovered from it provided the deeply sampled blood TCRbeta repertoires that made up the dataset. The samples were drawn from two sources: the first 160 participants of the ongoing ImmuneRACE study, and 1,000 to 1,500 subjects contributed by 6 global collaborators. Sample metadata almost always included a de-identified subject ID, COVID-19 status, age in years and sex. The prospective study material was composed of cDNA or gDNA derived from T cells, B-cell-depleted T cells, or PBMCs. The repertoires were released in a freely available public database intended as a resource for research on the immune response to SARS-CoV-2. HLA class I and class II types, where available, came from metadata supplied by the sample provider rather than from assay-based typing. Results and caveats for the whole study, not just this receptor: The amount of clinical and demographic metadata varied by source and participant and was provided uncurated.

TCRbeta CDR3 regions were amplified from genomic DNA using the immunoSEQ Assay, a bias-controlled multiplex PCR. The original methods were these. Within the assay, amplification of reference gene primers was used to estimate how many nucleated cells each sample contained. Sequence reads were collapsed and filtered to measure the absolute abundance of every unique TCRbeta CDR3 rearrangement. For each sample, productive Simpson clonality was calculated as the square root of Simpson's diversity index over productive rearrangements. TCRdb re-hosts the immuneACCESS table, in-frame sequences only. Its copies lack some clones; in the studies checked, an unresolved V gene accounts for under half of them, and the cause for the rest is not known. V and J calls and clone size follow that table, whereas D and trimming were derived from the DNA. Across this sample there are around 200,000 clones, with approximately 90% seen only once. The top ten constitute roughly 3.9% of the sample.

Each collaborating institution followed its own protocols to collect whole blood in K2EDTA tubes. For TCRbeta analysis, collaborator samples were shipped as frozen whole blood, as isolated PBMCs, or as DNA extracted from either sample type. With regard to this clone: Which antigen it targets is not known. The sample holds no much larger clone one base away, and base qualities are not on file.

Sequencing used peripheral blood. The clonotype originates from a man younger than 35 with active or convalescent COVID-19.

In nucleotide form, the sequence is TGTGCCAGCAGTTCGACAGGGGGCTTGGGTGAAAAACTGTTTTTT. Its product reads: CASSSTGGLGEKLFF. This chain is built from TRBV6-5 and TRBJ1-4; 10 bases in the middle match TRBD1. V lost 4 bases and J lost 7 bases, and the count of bases not matched to a germline gene is 6. From cysteine to phenylalanine, the CDR3 is 15 amino acids long. The kept DNA is CDR3 alone, 45 bases in frame from the first base. Per the germline V gene, MNHEY is the CDR1 and SVGAGI is the CDR2.